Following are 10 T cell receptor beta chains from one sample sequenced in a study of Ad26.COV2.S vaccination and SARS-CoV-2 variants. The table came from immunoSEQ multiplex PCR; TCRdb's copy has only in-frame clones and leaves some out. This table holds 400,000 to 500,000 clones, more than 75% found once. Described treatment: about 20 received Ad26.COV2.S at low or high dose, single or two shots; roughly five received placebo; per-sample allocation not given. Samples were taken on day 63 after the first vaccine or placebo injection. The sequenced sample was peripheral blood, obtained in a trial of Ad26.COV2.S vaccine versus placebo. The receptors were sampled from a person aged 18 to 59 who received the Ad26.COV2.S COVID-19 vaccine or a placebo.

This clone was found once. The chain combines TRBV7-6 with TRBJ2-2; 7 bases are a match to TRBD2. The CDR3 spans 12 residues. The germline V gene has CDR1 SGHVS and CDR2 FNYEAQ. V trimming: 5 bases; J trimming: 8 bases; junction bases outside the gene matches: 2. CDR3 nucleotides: TGTGCCAGCAGCCCGGGGGGTGGGGAGCTGTTTTTT. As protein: CASSPGGGELFF.

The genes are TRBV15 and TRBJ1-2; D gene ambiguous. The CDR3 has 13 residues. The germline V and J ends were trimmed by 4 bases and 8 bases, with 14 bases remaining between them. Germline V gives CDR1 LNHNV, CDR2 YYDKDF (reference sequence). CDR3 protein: CATSKDRVTGYTF. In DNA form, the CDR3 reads TGTGCCACCAGCAAGGATAGGGTGACGGGCTACACCTTC.

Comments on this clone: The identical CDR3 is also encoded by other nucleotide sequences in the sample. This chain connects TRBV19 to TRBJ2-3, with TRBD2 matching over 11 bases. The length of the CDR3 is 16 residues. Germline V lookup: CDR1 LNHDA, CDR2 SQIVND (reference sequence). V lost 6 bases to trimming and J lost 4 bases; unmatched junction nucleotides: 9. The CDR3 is CASSSGLAGLSDTQYF. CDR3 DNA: TGTGCCAGTAGCTCCGGACTAGCGGGTTTATCAGATACGCAGTATTTT.

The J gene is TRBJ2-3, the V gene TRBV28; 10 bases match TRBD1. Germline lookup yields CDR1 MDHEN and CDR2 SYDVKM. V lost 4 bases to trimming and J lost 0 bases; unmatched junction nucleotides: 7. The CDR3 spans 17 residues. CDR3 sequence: CASSSGQGRTSTDTQYF. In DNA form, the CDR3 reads TGTGCCAGCAGTTCGGGACAGGGGCGAACTAGCACAGATACGCAGTATTTT.

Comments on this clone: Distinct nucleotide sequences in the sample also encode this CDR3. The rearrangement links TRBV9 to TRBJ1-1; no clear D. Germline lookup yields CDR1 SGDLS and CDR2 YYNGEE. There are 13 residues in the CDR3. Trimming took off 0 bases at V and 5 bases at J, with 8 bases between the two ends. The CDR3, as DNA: TGTGCCAGCAGCGTAGTAGGAGATACTGAAGCTTTCTTT. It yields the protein CASSVVGDTEAFF.

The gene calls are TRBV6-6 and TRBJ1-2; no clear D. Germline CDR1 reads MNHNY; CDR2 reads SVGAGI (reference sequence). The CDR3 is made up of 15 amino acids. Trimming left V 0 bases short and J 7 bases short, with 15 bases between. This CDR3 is CASSYSTTGVGGYTF. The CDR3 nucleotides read TGTGCCAGCAGTTACTCGACCACCGGGGTGGGTGGCTACACCTTC.

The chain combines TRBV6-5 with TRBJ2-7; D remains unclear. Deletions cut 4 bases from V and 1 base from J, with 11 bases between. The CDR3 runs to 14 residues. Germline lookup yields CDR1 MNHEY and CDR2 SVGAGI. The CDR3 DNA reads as TGTGCCAGCAGTTGGACCGAGGCTTCCTACGAGCAGTACTTC. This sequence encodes CASSWTEASYEQYF.

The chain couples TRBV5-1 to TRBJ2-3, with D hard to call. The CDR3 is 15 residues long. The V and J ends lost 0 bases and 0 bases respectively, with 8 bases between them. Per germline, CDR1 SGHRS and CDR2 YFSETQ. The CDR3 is CASSLERASTDTQYF. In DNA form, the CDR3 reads TGCGCCAGCAGCTTGGAAAGGGCTAGCACAGATACGCAGTATTTT. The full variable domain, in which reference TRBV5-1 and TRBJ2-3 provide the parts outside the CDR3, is KAGVTQTPRYLIKTRGQQVTLSCSPISGHRSVSWYQQTPGQGLQFLFEYFSETQRNKGNFPGRFSGRQFSNSRSEMNVSTLELGDSALYLCASSLERASTDTQYFGPGTRLTVL.

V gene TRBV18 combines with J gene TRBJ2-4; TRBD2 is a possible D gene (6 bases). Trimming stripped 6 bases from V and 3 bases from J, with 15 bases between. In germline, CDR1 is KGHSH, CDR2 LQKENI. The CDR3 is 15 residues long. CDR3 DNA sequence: TGTGCCAGCTCGGTCCGGGGAGGAGGCAAAAACATTCAGTACTTC. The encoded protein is CASSVRGGGKNIQYF. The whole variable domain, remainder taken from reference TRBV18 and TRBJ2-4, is NAGVMQNPRHLVRRRGQEARLRCSPMKGHSHVYWYRQLPEEGLKFMVYLQKENIIDESGMPKERFSAEFPKEGPSILRIQQVVRGDSAAYFCASSVRGGGKNIQYFGAGTRLSVL.

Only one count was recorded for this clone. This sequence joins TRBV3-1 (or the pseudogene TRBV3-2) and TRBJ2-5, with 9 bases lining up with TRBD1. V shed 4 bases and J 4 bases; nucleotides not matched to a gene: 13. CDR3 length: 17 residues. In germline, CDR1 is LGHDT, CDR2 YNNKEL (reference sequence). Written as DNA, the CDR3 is TGTGCCAGCAGCCCCCTCACCGGAACAGGGGGCACAGAGACCCAGTACTTC. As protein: CASSPLTGTGGTETQYF.